This T cell receptor beta chain originates from a study of neurological immune-mediated disorders. General study points: The highest TCR clonal expansion occurred in HTLV-1-associated myelopathy; multiple sclerosis fell below healthy controls. Phylogenetic grouping assigned the repertoires of 18 of 34 multiple sclerosis patients to a single related-CDR3 cluster, which may represent a signature. The expanded clones of different subjects shared no CDR3 amino acid sequences (suggesting private repertoires in all groups).

Germline loops: CDR1 DFQATT, CDR2 SNEGSKA (reference sequence). The CDR3 has 15 amino acids. Trimming took 0 bases from V and 3 from J, leaving 14 bases between them. MiXCR, run by TCRdb on the 5' RACE reads, gives a single entry per CDR3 protein. Of more than 20,000 distinct CDR3 sequences listed, 2% to 2.5% are singletons. This clonotype was detected ten times or more. No antigen is known for it. Sequencing input: PBMCs. The chain links TRBV20-1 to TRBJ2-5; D ambiguous. The source of this sequence is a woman between 50 and 59 years old with multiple sclerosis. CDR3 nucleotides: TGCAGTGCTAGAGATCTGGGTAGTTCAAAAGAGACCCAGTACTTC. Residues: CSARDLGSSKETQYF.